The present T cell receptor beta chain was sequenced within a study of identical twins. This clonotype was detected many times. The CDR3 extends over 15 amino acids. V dropped 7 bases and J dropped 0 bases, with 16 bases sitting between them. TCRdb recomputed calls from the 5' RACE reads with MiXCR, one row per CDR3 protein. The profile shows hundreds of thousands of distinct CDR3 sequences, about 20% of them singletons. These data were also filed under a second study, of T cells expressing NK-cell markers.

The clonotype comes from a woman aged 18-29 years in good health. The chain uses TRBV12-3 or TRBV12-4 and TRBJ2-7; a possible D gene is TRBD1 (7 bases). Sample: PBMCs. The CDR3 here is CASTPQGGLSYEQYF. CDR3 nucleotides: TGTGCCAGCACCCCCCAGGGGGGCCTCTCCTACGAGCAGTACTTC.